This T cell receptor (beta chain) was sequenced for a study of identical twins. TCRdb ran MiXCR on the 5' RACE reads and lists one entry per CDR3 protein. The sample has 1.5 million to 2 million distinct CDR3 sequences, around a third seen once. Points on this clonotype: Its antigen is not known. One end of the junction does not line up with germline, which may come from a read error.

Germline V lookup: CDR1 SQVTM, CDR2 ANQGSEA. The CDR3 runs to 10 residues. Study-level results: There was an excess of low generation probability in the out-of-frame alpha sequences that twins shared.

The receptor was derived from a newborn girl in good health. V is TRBV29-1 and J is TRBJ1-1; the D is unclear. The specimen sequenced was cord blood. CDR3 nucleotide sequence: TGCAGCCTTGAACATAGGGAAGCTTTCTTT. Protein sequence: CSLEHREAFF.